The text below deals with one T cell receptor beta chain. This sample was taken from a study of response to subunit inactivated influenza vaccine. MiXCR, applied by TCRdb to the RT-PCR reads, yields one record per CDR3 protein. Of roughly 790,000 distinct CDR3 sequences listed, 21% were seen once; the top ten hold 9.5% to 13%. The source was PBMCs from blood, collected 4 to 6 days after vaccination. This sequence was found in a man over 45 who received an inactivated influenza vaccine.

DNA of the CDR3: TGTGCCAGCAGTTTTTTAGTAGGAGAGACCCAGTACTTC. Amino acids: CASSFLVGETQYF. The rearrangement joins TRBV6-5 to TRBJ2-5; D uncertain. Trimming cost V 4 bases and J 4 bases, with 10 bases left between them. The germline V gene has CDR1 MNHEY and CDR2 SVGAGI. The CDR3 has 13 residues.